This TCR beta chain originates from a study of blood T cell repertoires in COVID-19. As for the study in general: From the United States, Italy and Spain came samples of acute and convalescent COVID-19. Nucleic acid was either cDNA or gDNA, and it came from T cells, B-cell-depleted T cells, or PBMCs.

Per the original methods: Reference gene primer amplification in the assay estimated nucleated cell counts. Using immunoSEQ multiplex PCR, the repertoire was profiled, and TCRdb retains in-frame clones only, with some absent. The V and J calls and clone size are taken from that table; D and trimming were inferred from the DNA. In the table there are around 280,000 clones, 86% of which are singletons. Germline V CDR1 and CDR2: LNHDA, SQIVND (reference sequence). The CDR3 totals 15 residues. The junction had 3 bases not matched to a gene; V was cut back by 6 bases and J by 2 bases. Sequenced material: peripheral blood. The TCR originated in a woman aged 25 to 39 who had recovered from COVID-19. V usage is TRBV19 and J usage is TRBJ2-7; 14 positions match TRBD2. CDR3 sequence: CASRGLAGEPYEQYF. DNA for the CDR3: TGTGCCAGTAGGGGACTAGCGGGAGAACCCTACGAGCAGTACTTC.